These 5 T cell receptor beta chains came from one sample sequenced in a study of shared clonotypes between healthy human individuals. The protocol was immunoSEQ multiplex PCR, while the TCRdb copy is restricted to in-frame clones and leaves out a portion. The sample has 640,000 or so clones; about 78% are singletons. Sequenced input: memory CD4+ T cells sorted from blood. Stated subset: CD45RA-negative fraction. These receptors were obtained from a woman in her 30s in good health.

The V and J genes are TRBV7-6 and TRBJ1-4, with D unresolved. Germline V lookup: CDR1 SGHVS, CDR2 FNYEAQ. The V gene lost 5 bases and the J gene lost 2 bases, with 15 bases spanning the gap. The length of the CDR3 is 16 residues. The CDR3 nucleotides read TGTGCCAGCAGCCCACGACGTACGAGGACTAATGAAAAACTGTTTTTT. Translating gives CASSPRRTRTNEKLFF.

The rearrangement uses TRBV5-1 and TRBJ2-7; D unclear. This CDR3 region has 14 residues. CDR1 is SGHRS and CDR2 is YFSETQ in the germline V gene. V lost 5 bases and J 2 bases, leaving 14 bases between the germline ends. CDR3 region: CASSTTGETYEQYF. CDR3 coding DNA: TGCGCCAGCAGTACCACTGGGGAAACCTACGAGCAGTACTTC.

This chain connects TRBV11-1 to TRBJ1-2; D uncertain. The CDR3 loop spans 13 amino acids. Germline assignment: CDR1 SGHAT and CDR2 FQDESV (reference sequence). Trimming pared 5 bases from V and 8 bases from J, leaving 15 bases between. This CDR3 reads CASSPQPGDGYTF. CDR3 nucleotides: TGTGCCAGCAGCCCGCAGCCAGGTGACGGCTACACCTTC.

The rearrangement uses TRBV28 and TRBJ1-5; the D gene is possibly TRBD1 (5 bases). Germline assignment: CDR1 MDHEN and CDR2 SYDVKM. The germline V and J ends were trimmed by 6 bases and 0 bases, with 6 bases remaining between them. The CDR3 runs 13 residues. CDR3 sequence (DNA): TGTGCCAGCAGGACAGTTAGCAATCAGCCCCAGCATTTT. It yields the protein CASRTVSNQPQHF. Together with reference TRBV28 and TRBJ1-5, the CDR3 gives the full variable domain: DVKVTQSSRYLVKRTGEKVFLECVQDMDHENMFWYRQDPGLGLRLIYFSYDVKMKEKGDIPEGYSVSREKKERFSLILESASTNQTSMYLCASRTVSNQPQHFGDGTRLSIL.

This clone has more than one count but fewer than ten. The chain combines TRBV6-5 with TRBJ1-5, with D perhaps TRBD1 (5 bases). The CDR3 length is 14 residues. V dropped 6 bases and J dropped 6 bases, with 15 bases sitting between them. Germline V gene data show CDR1 as MNHEY and CDR2 as SVGAGI. The DNA for the CDR3 is TGTGCCAGCAGCCCAGGGTTTCAGGCTCAGCCCCAGCATTTT. Protein: CASSPGFQAQPQHF.